This T cell receptor (beta chain) was documented in a study of T-cell memory formation after mild COVID-19 (dated by TCRdb to the early 2020s). In the study overall: Most TCR sequence clusters were specific to one of the two donors. In a couple of donors, T-cell clones that expanded and contracted after mild COVID-19 were followed by sequencing TCRalpha and TCRbeta repertoires longitudinally. The cohort was made up of two young adult volunteers, one female and one male, who were previously healthy. Study-wide findings and limitations: The study included only a couple of mild cases, and larger cohorts that include severe cases with pre-infection samples were judged to be necessary. Some responding clones were detected in pre-infection memory, suggesting pre-existing cross-reactive memory T cells joined the SARS-CoV-2 response. The second-wave clones that peaked on day 37 were not confirmed to be SARS-CoV-2 specific. From day 15 to 85, contracting clones showed balanced CD4/CD8 phenotypes, whereas a second wave of clones that expanded from day 15 to 37 leaned towards CD4+. Contracting CD4+ clones appeared mostly in the CM and EM memory subsets, whereas CD8+ clones were enriched in EMRA.

Comments on this clonotype: The specificity of this receptor is unknown. No clone much larger than this one lies a single base away; base qualities are absent.

Ficoll-Paque density gradient centrifugation was used to isolate PBMCs. Trimmed from V: 4 bases; trimmed from J: 3 bases; junction bases lacking a gene match: 7. The CDR3 contains 16 residues, cysteine and phenylalanine counted. Left in the record is the CDR3 DNA by itself, 48 bases read in frame from the first base. The germline V gene supplies CDR1 SGHRS and CDR2 YFSETQ. TCRdb shows the sequencer as Illumina NovaSeq 6000. TCRalpha and TCRbeta cDNA libraries were built by 5'RACE with constant-segment primers, adding sample barcodes and unique molecular identifiers. RNA was extracted from every sample with Trizol reagent. Libraries were amplified in two PCR steps, with a second sample barcode and Illumina TruSeq adapters added in the second step. Sequencing of the libraries was done on an Illumina NovaSeq, producing 2 x 150 bp paired-end reads. Concerning the study's data processing: Demultiplexing of reads and collapsing into UMI-guided consensus sequences were performed with migec v1.2.7. Using mixcr v2.1.11, the UMI consensuses were aligned to TRA and TRB V and J templates and assembled into clonotypes. Clonotypes were classified as expanded or contracted when called significant by both edgeR and NoisET, with noise models trained on biological replicates. edgeR calls used a false discovery rate-adjusted p below 0.01 and a log2 fold-change threshold of 1. As an exploratory analysis of dynamics, max-normalized trajectories of the 1000 most abundant clonotypes were examined with PCA combined with hierarchical clustering. Separately sequenced CD4+ and CD8+ repertoires were used to assign a CD4 or CD8 phenotype to each responding clone. Starting from the raw public reads, TCRdb applied fastp trimming at Q25, assembled clones with MiXCR and retained in-frame beta chains. Each CDR3 protein appears once, grouped with its most common genes and DNA. The authors' filters were not applied to this entry. This sample is represented by some 120,000 distinct CDR3 sequences; approximately 15% of them were singletons. The ten largest clonotypes hold approximately 14% of the sample.

Sequencing input: PBMCs or a T cell subset sorted from them (not recorded which). The chain was built from TRBV5-1 and TRBJ2-7; the junction holds 13 bases that match TRBD2. The receptor was isolated from an adult woman who had mild COVID-19 (a few samples of this study predate the infection). The sample titles of this study are shuffled in the database, so cell type and time point are left out; the donor was told from shared clones. Here the CDR3 is given as CASSTEGTSGVYEQYF. DNA sequence: TGCGCCAGCAGCACCGAAGGGACTAGCGGGGTCTACGAGCAGTACTTC.